This T cell receptor beta chain was sequenced in a study of CD4 and CD8 cells across lung adenocarcinoma regions. Samples came from patients with localized non-small cell lung adenocarcinoma. TCRdb itself ran the PCR reads through MiXCR, one entry per CDR3 protein. The sample yields 7,000 or so distinct CDR3 sequences, roughly 57% seen once. The CDR3 is made up of 15 amino acids. Germline CDR1 is MGHRA and CDR2 is YSYEKL. Trimming took 4 bases from V and 0 from J, leaving 11 bases between them. Sequenced sample: CD8+ T cells from the center of a lung tumor. This TCR came from a male donor with lung adenocarcinoma. The CD4 and CD8 labels of this study may be unreliable. The chain has TRBV4-1 and TRBJ2-3; tentative D call: TRBD2 (6 bases). The CDR3 DNA follows: TGCGCCAGCAGCCGGCCAGGGACTAGCACAGATACGCAGTATTTT. It yields the protein CASSRPGTSTDTQYF.